This T cell receptor delta chain was profiled in a study of DNA immune sequencing with unique molecular identifiers. With V trimmed by 3 bases and J by 0 bases, 4 bases remained unmatched. The germline CDR1 and CDR2 sequences are GEAIGNYY and EKD. The CDR3 totals 15 residues. All 8 TRDV and 4 TRDJ genes were targeted in 32-plex amplification of genomic DNA. A 12-nucleotide UMI was added during 3 to 4 barcoding PCR cycles before adapter PCR. TCRdb reapplied CATT to the multiplex PCR reads. The sample holds under 6,500 delta-chain clones, about a tenth seen once. This clone was counted many times. The sequencing input was gamma-delta T cells enriched from blood buffy coat, or unenriched PBMCs (not recorded which). The chain combines TRDV2 with TRDJ1; TRDD3 matches at 9 bases. This TCR came from a human donor in good health. The CDR3 DNA reads TGTGCCTGTGACGCACTGGGGGAGTACACCGATAAACTCATCTTT. Its protein is CACDALGEYTDKLIF.